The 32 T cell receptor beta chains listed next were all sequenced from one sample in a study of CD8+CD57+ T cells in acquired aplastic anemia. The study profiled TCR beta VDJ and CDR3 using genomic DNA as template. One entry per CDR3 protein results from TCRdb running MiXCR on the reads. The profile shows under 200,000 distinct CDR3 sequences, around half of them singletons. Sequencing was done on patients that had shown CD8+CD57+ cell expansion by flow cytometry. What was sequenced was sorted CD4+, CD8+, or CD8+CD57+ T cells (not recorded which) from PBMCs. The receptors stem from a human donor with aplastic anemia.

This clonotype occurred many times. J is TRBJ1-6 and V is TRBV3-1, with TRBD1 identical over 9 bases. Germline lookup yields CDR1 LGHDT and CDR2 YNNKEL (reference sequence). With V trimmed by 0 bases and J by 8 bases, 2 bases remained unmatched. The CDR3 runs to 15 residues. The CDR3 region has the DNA TGTGCCAGCAGCCAAGATACAGGGGGCTATTCACCCCTCCACTTT. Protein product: CASSQDTGGYSPLHF.

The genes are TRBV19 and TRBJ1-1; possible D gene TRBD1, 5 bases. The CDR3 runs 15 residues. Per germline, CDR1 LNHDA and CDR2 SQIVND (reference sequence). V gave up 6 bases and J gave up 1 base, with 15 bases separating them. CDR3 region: CASSLTALGNTEAFF. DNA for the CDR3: TGTGCCAGTAGCCTGACAGCCTTAGGGAACACTGAAGCTTTCTTT.

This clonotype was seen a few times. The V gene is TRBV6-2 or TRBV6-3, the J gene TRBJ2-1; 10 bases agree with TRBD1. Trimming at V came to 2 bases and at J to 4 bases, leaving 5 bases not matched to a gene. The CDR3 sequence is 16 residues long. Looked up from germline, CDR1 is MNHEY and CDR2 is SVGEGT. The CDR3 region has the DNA TGTGCCAGCAGTTACCTCCGGGACAGGGGATACAATGAGCAGTTCTTC. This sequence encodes CASSYLRDRGYNEQFF.

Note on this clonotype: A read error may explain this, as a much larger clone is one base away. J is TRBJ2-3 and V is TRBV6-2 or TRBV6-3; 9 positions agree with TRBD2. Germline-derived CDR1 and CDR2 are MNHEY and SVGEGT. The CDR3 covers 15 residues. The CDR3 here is CASGYQWRGGDTQYF. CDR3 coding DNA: TGTGCCAGCGGTTATCAATGGCGGGGGGGCGATACGCAGTATTTT.

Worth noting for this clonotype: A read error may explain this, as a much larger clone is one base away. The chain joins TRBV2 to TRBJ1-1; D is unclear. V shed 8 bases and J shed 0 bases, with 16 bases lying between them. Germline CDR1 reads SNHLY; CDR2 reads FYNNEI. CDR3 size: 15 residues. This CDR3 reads CASCYFPNLNTEAFF. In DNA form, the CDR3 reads TGTGCCAGCTGTTACTTCCCCAACCTGAACACTGAAGCTTTCTTT.

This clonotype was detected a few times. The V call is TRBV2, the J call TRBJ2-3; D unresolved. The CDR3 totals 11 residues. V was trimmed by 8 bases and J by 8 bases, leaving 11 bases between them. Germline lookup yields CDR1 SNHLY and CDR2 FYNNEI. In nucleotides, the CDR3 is TGTGCCAGCGTTGCTACCCGTACGCAGTATTTT. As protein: CASVATRTQYF.

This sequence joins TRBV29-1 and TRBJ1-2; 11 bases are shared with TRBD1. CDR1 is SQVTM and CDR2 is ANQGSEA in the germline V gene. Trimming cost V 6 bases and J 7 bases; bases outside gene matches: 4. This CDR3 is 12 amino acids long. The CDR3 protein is CSVGQGDAGYTF. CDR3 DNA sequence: TGCAGCGTGGGACAGGGGGATGCTGGCTACACCTTC. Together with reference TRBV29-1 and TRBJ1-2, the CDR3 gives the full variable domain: SAVISQKPSRDICQRGTSLTIQCQVDSQVTMMFWYRQQPGQSLTLIATANQGSEATYESGFVIDKFPISRPNLTFSTLTVSNMSPEDSSIYLCSVGQGDAGYTFGSGTRLTVV.

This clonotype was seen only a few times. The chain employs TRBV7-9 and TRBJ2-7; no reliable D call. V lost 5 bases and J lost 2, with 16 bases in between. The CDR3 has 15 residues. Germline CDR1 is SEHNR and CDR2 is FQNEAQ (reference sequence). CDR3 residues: CASSPRVASTYEQYF. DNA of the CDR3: TGTGCCAGCAGCCCAAGGGTTGCGTCCACCTACGAGCAGTACTTC.

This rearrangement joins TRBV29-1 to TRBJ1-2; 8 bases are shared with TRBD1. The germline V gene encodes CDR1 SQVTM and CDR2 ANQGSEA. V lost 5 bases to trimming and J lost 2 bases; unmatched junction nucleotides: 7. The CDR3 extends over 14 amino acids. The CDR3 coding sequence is TGCAGCGTTCCCGGACAGGGTGAGAACTATGGCTACACCTTC. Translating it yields CSVPGQGENYGYTF. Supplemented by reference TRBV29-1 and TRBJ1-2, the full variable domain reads SAVISQKPSRDICQRGTSLTIQCQVDSQVTMMFWYRQQPGQSLTLIATANQGSEATYESGFVIDKFPISRPNLTFSTLTVSNMSPEDSSIYLCSVPGQGENYGYTFGSGTRLTVV.

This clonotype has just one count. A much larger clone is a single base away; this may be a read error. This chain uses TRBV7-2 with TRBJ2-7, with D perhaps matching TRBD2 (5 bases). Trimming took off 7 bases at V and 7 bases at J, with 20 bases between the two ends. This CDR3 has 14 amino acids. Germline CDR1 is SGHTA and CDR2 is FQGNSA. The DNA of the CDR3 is TGTGCCAGCACCTTCAACGCGGGCCACAATGAGCAGTACTTC. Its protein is CASTFNAGHNEQYF.

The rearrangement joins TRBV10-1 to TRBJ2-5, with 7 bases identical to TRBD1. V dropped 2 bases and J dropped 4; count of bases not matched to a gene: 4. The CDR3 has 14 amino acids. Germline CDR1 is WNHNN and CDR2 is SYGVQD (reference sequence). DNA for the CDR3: TGCGCCAGCAGTGAGGATCCAGGGGGAGAGACCCAGTACTTC. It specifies CASSEDPGGETQYF.

CDR3 amino acids: CASSAVGRGDTQYF. DNA for the CDR3: TGTGCCAGCAGCGCCGTGGGTAGGGGAGATACGCAGTATTTT. The genes are TRBV7-3 and TRBJ2-3, with a possible D match to TRBD1 (5 bases). Germline CDR1 SGHTA, CDR2 FQGTGA. Between the trimmed V and J ends, which lost 5 bases and 5 bases, there was a span of 14 bases. This CDR3 has 14 amino acids.

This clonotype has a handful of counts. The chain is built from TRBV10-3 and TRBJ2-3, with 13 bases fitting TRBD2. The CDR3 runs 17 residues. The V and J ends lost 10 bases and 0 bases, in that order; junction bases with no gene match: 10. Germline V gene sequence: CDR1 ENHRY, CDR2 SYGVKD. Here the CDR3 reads CASSLGLAGASTDTQYF. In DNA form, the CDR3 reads TGTGCCAGCAGCCTCGGACTAGCGGGGGCTAGCACAGATACGCAGTATTTT.

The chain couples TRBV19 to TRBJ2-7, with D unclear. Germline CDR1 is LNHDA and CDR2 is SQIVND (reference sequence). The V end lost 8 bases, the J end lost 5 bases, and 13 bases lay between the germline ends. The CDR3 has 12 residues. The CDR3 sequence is CASGLRGDEQYV. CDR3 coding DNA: TGTGCCAGTGGATTACGTGGGGACGAGCAGTACGTC.

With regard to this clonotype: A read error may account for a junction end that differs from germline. The DNA for the CDR3 is TGTGCCAGCAGTTTACTCTTAGGGAGTGGCCAAGAGACCCGGTACTTC. Its protein is CASSLLLGSGQETRYF. The chain has TRBV12-3 or TRBV12-4 and TRBJ2-5; TRBD2 is a possible D gene (5 bases). This CDR3 spans 16 amino acids.

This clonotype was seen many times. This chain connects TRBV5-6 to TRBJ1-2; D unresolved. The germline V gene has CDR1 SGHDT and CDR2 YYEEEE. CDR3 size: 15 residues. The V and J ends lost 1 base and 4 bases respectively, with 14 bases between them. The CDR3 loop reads CASSLSAQTFYGYTF. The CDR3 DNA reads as TGTGCCAGCAGCTTGTCGGCCCAAACCTTCTATGGCTACACCTTC.

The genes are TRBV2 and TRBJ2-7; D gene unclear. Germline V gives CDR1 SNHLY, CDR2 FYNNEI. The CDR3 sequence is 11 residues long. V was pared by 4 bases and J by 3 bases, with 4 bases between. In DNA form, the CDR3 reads TGTGCCAGCAGTGCCCGCTACGAGCAGTACTTC. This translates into CASSARYEQYF.

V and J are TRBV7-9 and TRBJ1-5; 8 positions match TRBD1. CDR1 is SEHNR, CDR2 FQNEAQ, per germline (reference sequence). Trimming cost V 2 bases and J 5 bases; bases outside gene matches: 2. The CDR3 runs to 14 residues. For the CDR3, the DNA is TGTGCCAGCAGCTTATCAGGGGGCGATCAGCCCCAGCATTTT. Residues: CASSLSGGDQPQHF.

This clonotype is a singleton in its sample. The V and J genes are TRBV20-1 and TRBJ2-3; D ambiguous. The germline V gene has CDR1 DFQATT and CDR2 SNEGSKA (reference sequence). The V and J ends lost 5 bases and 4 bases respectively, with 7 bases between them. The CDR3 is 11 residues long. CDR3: CSAGSADTQYF. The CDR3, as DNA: TGCAGTGCTGGGTCGGCAGATACGCAGTATTTT.

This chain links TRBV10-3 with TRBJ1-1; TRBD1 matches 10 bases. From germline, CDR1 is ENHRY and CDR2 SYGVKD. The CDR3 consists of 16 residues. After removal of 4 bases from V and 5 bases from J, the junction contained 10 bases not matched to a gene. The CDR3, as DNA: TGTGCCATCAGTGCGGGGACAGGGGTTAGGGGAACTGAAGCTTTCTTT. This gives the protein CAISAGTGVRGTEAFF.

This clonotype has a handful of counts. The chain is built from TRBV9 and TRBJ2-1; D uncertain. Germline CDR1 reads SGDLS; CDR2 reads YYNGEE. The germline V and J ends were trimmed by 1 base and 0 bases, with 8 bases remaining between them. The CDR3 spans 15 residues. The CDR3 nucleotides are TGTGCCAGCAGCGTATACCAGAACTCCTACAATGAGCAGTTCTTC. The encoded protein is CASSVYQNSYNEQFF. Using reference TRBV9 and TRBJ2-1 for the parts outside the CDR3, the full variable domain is DSGVTQTPKHLITATGQRVTLRCSPRSGDLSVYWYQQSLDQGLQFLIQYYNGEERAKGNILERFSAQQFPDLHSELNLSSLELGDSALYFCASSVYQNSYNEQFFGPGTRLTVL.

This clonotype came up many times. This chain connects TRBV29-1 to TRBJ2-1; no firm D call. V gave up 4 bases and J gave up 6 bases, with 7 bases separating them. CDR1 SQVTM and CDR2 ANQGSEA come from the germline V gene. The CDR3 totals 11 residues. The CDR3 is CSVVDGNEQFF. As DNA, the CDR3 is TGCAGCGTTGTAGACGGCAATGAGCAGTTCTTC.

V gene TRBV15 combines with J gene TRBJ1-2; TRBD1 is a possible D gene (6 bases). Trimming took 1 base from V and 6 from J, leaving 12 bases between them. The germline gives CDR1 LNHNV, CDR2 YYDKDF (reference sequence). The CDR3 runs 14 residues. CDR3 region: CATSRGDRQDGYTF. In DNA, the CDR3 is TGTGCCACCAGCAGAGGAGACAGGCAGGATGGCTACACCTTC.

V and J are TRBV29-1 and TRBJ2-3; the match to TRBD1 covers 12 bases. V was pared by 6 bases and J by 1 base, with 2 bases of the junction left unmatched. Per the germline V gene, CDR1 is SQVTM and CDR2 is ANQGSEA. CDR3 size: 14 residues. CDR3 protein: CSVGQGAGTDTQYF. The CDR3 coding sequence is TGCAGCGTGGGACAGGGGGCTGGCACAGATACGCAGTATTTT.

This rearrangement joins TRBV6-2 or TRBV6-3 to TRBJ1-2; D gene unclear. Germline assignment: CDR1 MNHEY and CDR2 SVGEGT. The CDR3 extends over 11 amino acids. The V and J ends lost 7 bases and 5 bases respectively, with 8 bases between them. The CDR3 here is CASKGLYGYTF. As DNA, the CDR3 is TGTGCCAGCAAGGGCCTATATGGCTACACCTTC.

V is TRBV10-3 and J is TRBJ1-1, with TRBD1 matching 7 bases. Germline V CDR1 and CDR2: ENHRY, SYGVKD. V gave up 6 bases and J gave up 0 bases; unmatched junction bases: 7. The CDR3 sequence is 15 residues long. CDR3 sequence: CAIRTGTELNTEAFF. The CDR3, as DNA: TGTGCCATCAGGACCGGGACAGAGTTGAACACTGAAGCTTTCTTT.

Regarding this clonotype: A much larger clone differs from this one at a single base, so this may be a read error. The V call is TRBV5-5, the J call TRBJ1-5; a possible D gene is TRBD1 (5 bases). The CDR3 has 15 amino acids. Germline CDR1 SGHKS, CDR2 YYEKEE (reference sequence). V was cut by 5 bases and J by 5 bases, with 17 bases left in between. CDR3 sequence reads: CASSETGTVDQPQHF. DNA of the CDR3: TGTGCCAGCAGTGAAACCGGGACCGTGGATCAGCCCCAGCATTTT.

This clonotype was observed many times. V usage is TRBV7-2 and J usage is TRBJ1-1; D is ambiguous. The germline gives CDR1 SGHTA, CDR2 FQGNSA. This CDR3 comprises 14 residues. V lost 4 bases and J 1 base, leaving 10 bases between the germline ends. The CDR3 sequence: CASSSAPRNTEAFF. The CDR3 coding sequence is TGTGCCAGCAGCTCCGCCCCCAGGAACACTGAAGCTTTCTTT.

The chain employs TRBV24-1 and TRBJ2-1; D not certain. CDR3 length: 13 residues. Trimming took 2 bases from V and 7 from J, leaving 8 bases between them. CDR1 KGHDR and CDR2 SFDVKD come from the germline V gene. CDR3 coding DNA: TGTGCCACCAGTGATTATGGTGGGAATGAGCAGTTCTTC. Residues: CATSDYGGNEQFF.

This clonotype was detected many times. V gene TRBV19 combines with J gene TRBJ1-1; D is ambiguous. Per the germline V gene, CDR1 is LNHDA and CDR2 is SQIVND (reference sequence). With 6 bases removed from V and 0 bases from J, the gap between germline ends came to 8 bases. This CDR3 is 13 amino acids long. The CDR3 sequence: CASRTTLNTEAFF. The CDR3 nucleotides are TGTGCCAGTAGGACGACACTGAACACTGAAGCTTTCTTT.

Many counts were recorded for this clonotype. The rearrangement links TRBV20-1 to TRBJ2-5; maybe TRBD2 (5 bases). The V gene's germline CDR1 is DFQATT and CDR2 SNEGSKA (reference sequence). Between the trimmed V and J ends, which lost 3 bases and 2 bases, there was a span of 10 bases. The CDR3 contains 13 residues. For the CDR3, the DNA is TGCAGTGCTAGTCGGGGTAGACAAGAGACCCAGTACTTC. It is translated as CSASRGRQETQYF.

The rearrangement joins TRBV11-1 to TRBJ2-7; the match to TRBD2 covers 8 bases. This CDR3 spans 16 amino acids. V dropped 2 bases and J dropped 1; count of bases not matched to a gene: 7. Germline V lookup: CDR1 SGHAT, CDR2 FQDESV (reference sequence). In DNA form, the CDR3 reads TGTGCCAGCAGCTTAACCGGGACTAGGGCGTCCTACGAGCAGTACGTC. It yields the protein CASSLTGTRASYEQYV.